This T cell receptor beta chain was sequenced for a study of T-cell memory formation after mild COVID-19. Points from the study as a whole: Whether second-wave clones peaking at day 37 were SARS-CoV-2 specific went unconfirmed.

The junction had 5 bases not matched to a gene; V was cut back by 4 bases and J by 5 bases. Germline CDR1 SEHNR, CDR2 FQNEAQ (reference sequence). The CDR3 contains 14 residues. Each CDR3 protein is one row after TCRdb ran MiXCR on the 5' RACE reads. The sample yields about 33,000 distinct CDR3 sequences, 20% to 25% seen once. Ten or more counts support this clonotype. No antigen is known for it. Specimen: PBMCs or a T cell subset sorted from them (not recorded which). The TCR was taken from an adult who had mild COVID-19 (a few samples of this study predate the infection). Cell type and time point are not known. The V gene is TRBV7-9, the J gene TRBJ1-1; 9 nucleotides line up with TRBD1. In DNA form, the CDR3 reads TGTGCCAGCAGCTCCATGACAGGGGGAACTGAAGCTTTCTTT. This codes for CASSSMTGGTEAFF.